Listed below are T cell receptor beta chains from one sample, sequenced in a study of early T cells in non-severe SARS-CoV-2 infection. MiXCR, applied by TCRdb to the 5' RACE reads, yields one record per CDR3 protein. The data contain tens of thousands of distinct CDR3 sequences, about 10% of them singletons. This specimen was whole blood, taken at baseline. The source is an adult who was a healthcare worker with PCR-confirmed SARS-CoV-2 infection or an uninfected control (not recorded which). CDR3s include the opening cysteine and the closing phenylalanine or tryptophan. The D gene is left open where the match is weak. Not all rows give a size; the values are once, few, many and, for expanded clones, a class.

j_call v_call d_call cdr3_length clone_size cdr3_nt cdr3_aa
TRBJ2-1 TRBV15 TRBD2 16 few TGTGCCACCAGCAGAGATCGCAGCGGGGGTCACAATGAGCAGTTCTTC CATSRDRSGGHNEQFF
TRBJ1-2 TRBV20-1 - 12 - TGCAGTGCTAGAACCCTCAACTATGGCTACACCTTC CSARTLNYGYTF
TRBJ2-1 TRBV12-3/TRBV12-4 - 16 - TGTGCCAGCAGTCCGGGACTTTCGAGCTCCTACAATGAGCAGTTCTTC CASSPGLSSSYNEQFF
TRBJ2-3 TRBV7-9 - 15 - TGTGCCAGCAGTTCGGGGAGTACTAGCACAGATACGCAGTATTTT CASSSGSTSTDTQYF
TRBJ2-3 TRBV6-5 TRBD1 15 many TGTGCCAGCAGGGAAGACAGGGATTTCACAGATACGCAGTATTTT CASREDRDFTDTQYF
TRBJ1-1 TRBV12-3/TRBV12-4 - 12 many TGTGCCAGCAGTTTCGGGAGCACTGAAGCTTTCTTT CASSFGSTEAFF
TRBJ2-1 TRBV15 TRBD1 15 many TGTGCCACCAGCGAACGGACAGGCCGCACCAATGAGCAGTTCTTC CATSERTGRTNEQFF
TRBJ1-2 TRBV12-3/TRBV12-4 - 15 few TGTGCCAGCAGAGCGGGGACGGCAAGGCCAGGCGGCTACACCTTC CASRAGTARPGGYTF
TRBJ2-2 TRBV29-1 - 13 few TGCAGCGCCAGGCGGGTTTTCCCCGGGGAGCTGTTTTTT CSARRVFPGELFF
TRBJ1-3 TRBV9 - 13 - TGTGCCAGCAGCGTAGGACAGGGAAACACCATATATTTT CASSVGQGNTIYF
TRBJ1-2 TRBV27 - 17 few TGTGCCAGCAGTCTCCGGGACGGTGGGAGCGGGATCTATGGCTACACCTTC CASSLRDGGSGIYGYTF
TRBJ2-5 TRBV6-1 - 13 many TGTGCCAGCAGTGACCTGCCAGACAAGACCCAGTACTTC CASSDLPDKTQYF
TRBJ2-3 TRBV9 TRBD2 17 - TGTGCCAGCAGCGTAGATCCCGCGGGGGGGCCAATGGATACGCAGTATTTT CASSVDPAGGPMDTQYF
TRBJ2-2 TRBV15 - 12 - TGTGCCACCAGCAGGGGCACCGGGGAGCTGTTTTTT CATSRGTGELFF